The sequence of this T cell receptor beta chain was determined in a study of cytomegalovirus exposure and HLA in healthy donors. V lost 7 bases and J 5 bases, leaving 15 bases between the germline ends. This CDR3 spans 14 amino acids. Germline CDR1 reads MNHNS; CDR2 reads SASEGT. PCR primers comprised 60 Vbeta and 13 Jbeta primers. The assay was immunoSEQ multiplex PCR, and TCRdb's table has in-frame clones only and misses some. The table records about 270,000 clones, under 80% of them present only once. The chain links TRBV6-1 to TRBJ2-1, with D perhaps matching TRBD2 (6 bases). The receptor was isolated from a female donor in good health and CMV-seronegative. Sequencing was performed on PBMCs. CDR3 region: CASTALARNNEQFF. Written as DNA, the CDR3 is TGTGCCAGCACCGCACTAGCTCGTAACAATGAGCAGTTCTTC.